The 15 T cell receptor beta chains listed next were all sequenced from one sample in a study of T cell repertoires in cytomegalovirus infection (dated by TCRdb to the late 2010s). Their cognate antigens are unknown. Sequencer: Illumina HiSeq 1500. TCRdb's own reprocessing of the public reads used fastp at Q25 and MiXCR and kept productive beta chains. Rows matching on CDR3 protein sequence are summarized as one entry with the most common DNA and genes. This sample holds 800,000 to 950,000 distinct CDR3 sequences; less than 35% were observed only once. Roughly 12% of the sample lies in the top ten. Sample treatment or condition, as interpreted from the label and publication: in vitro stimulation with specific CMV peptide epitopes to enrich CMV-specific T cells. The sequencing used cultured CD8+ T cells from PBMCs, collected from culture after CMV antigen stimulation. Receptor source: a human donor in good health (CMV status not recorded). Some clones in this sample may be carry-over from other donors' samples.

The chain links TRBV10-3 to TRBJ1-1; D might be TRBD1 (6 bases). The CDR3 is made up of 13 amino acids. The V gene's germline CDR1 is ENHRY and CDR2 SYGVKD. The V end lost 10 bases, the J end lost 8 bases, and 20 bases lay between the germline ends. CDR3 loop: CATEGQGREEAFF. CDR3 DNA: TGTGCCACCGAGGGGCAGGGGAGGGAGGAAGCTTTCTTT.

This clonotype appeared a few times. The chain uses TRBV7-6 and TRBJ1-4; no reliable D call. The germline V and J ends were trimmed by 3 bases and 3 bases, with 11 bases remaining between them. CDR1 is SGHVS and CDR2 is FNYEAQ in the germline V gene. The CDR3 has 15 amino acids. The CDR3 here is CASSLEARANEKLFF. CDR3 DNA sequence: TGTGCCAGCAGCTTGGAGGCTAGGGCTAATGAAAAACTGTTTTTT. The full variable domain, with the rest looked up from reference TRBV7-6 and TRBJ1-4, is GAGVSQSPRYKVTKRGQDVALRCDPISGHVSLYWYRQALGQGPEFLTYFNYEAQQDKSGLPNDRFSAERPEGSISTLTIQRTEQRDSAMYRCASSLEARANEKLFFGSGTQLSVL.

This clonotype was seen repeatedly, ten times or more. The V and J genes are TRBV4-3 and TRBJ2-1; perhaps D is TRBD1 or TRBD2 (7 bases each). The V gene lost 0 bases and the J gene lost 1 base, with 13 bases spanning the gap. Germline lookup yields CDR1 LGHNA and CDR2 YSLEER. The CDR3 totals 17 residues. CDR3 DNA: TGCGCCAGCAGCCAAGACCCCAGGGGGGGGTCCTACAATGAGCAGTTCTTC. It encodes CASSQDPRGGSYNEQFF.

The chain has TRBV9 and TRBJ2-2; no reliable D call. This CDR3 has 13 amino acids. The V end was cut by 2 bases, the J end by 5 bases, with 7 bases between. Germline CDR1 reads SGDLS; CDR2 reads YYNGEE. The CDR3 region has the DNA TGTGCCAGCAGCGTTTCCCTTACCGGGGAGCTGTTTTTT. Encoded protein: CASSVSLTGELFF.

This chain connects TRBV5-6 to TRBJ2-7; tentatively, D is TRBD1 (7 bases). V lost 3 bases, J lost 1 base, and 11 bases lay in between. Germline V gene sequence: CDR1 SGHDT, CDR2 YYEEEE. The CDR3 totals 14 residues. The CDR3 coding sequence is TGTGCCAGCAGCTGGGGGGACAGATCCTACGAGCAGTACTTC. Protein product: CASSWGDRSYEQYF.

This clonotype was found a few times. The chain recombines TRBV12-3 or TRBV12-4 with TRBJ1-2; 7 positions match TRBD1. The CDR3 is 15 amino acids. V was pared by 3 bases and J by 4 bases, with 8 bases of the junction left unmatched. The CDR3 DNA reads TGTGCCAGCAGTTTTGGGCAGGGGGATATCTATGGCTACACCTTC. This gives the protein CASSFGQGDIYGYTF.

This clonotype has only a few counts. The CDR3 sequence: CASSQNRDRGHGAANTGELFF. CDR3 bases: TGCGCCAGCAGTCAAAACAGGGACAGGGGTCACGGAGCCGCGAACACCGGGGAGCTGTTTTTT. The chain joins TRBV23-1 to TRBJ2-2, with 10 bases fitting TRBD1. TRBV23-1 is an ORF for which the function is uncertain. CDR3 length: 21 amino acids. The ends lost 2 bases at V and 0 bases at J; junction bases unmatched: 15.

This clonotype appeared a few times. The chain recombines TRBV7-8 with TRBJ1-2, with D maybe TRBD1 (6 bases). The CDR3 length is 11 residues. Looked up from germline, CDR1 is SGHVS and CDR2 is FQNEAQ. Trimming took 5 bases from V and 11 from J, leaving 12 bases between them. The CDR3 spells CASSRQEQYTF. CDR3 sequence (DNA): TGTGCCAGCAGCCGACAGGAGCAGTACACCTTC. Full variable domain (outside the CDR3, taken from reference TRBV7-8 and TRBJ1-2): GAGVSQSPRYKVAKRGQDVALRCDPISGHVSLFWYQQALGQGPEFLTYFQNEAQLDKSGLPSDRFFAERPEGSVSTLKIQRTQQEDSAVYLCASSRQEQYTFGSGTRLTVV.

This chain joins TRBV6-2 or TRBV6-3 and TRBJ2-1; D may correspond to TRBD1 or TRBD2 (5 bases each). The V and J ends lost 2 bases and 7 bases respectively, with 24 bases between them. This CDR3 spans 18 amino acids. Germline-derived CDR1 and CDR2 are MNHEY and SVGEGT. CDR3 residues: CASSYREPGLGVQNEQFF. The CDR3, as DNA: TGTGCCAGCAGTTACAGGGAACCGGGGCTAGGGGTCCAGAATGAGCAGTTCTTC.

With respect to this clonotype: A much bigger clone sits one base away, suggesting this may be a read error. The chain joins TRBV6-1 to TRBJ2-7; TRBD1 might be the D (6 bases). Germline V gene lookup returns CDR1 MNHNS and CDR2 SASEGT. Trimming took 6 bases from V and 1 from J, leaving 10 bases between them. The CDR3 contains 13 residues. CDR3 in amino acids: CASRLTGSYEQYV. The CDR3 region has the DNA TGTGCCAGCAGATTGACAGGTTCCTACGAGCAGTACGTC.

This clonotype has only a few counts. J is TRBJ1-1 and V is TRBV6-2 or TRBV6-3; no reliable D call. The CDR3 length is 16 residues. Germline CDR1 MNHEY, CDR2 SVGEGT. Trimming pared 5 bases from V and 3 bases from J, leaving 19 bases between. CDR3 bases: TGTGCCAGCAGTCTTAAGGTGGGATTTGCCGACACTGAAGCTTTCTTT. Its protein is CASSLKVGFADTEAFF.

The chain employs TRBV27 and TRBJ1-5, with a tentative D call TRBD1 (6 bases). The germline V gene has CDR1 MNHEY and CDR2 SMNVEV (reference sequence). There are 16 residues in the CDR3. Trimming shortened V by 0 bases and J by 2 bases, and 11 bases separated the two germline ends. The CDR3 DNA is TGTGCCAGCAGTTTATCGAGGGGGGCGGGCAATCAGCCCCAGCATTTT. Its translation is CASSLSRGAGNQPQHF.

The CDR3 loop is CATSFDGDNYGYTF. DNA for the CDR3: TGTGCCACGAGCTTTGACGGAGATAACTATGGCTACACCTTC. The chain links TRBV5-4 to TRBJ1-2, with no clear D. The germline V gene encodes CDR1 SGHNT and CDR2 YYREEE (reference sequence). This CDR3 is built from 14 residues. Trimming cost V 9 bases and J 1 base, with 16 bases left between them.

The table lists this clonotype with many counts. CDR3 residues: CASSLAGTATEAFF. The CDR3 bases are TGTGCCAGCAGCTTAGCGGGGACAGCCACTGAAGCTTTCTTT. This chain uses TRBV7-9 with TRBJ1-1, with 7 bases lining up with TRBD1. In germline, CDR1 is SEHNR, CDR2 FQNEAQ (reference sequence). This CDR3 region has 14 residues. V gave up 0 bases and J gave up 4 bases; unmatched junction bases: 2.

The gene calls are TRBV2 and TRBJ2-1; D is unclear. CDR1 SNHLY and CDR2 FYNNEI come from the germline V gene. Between the trimmed V and J ends, which lost 8 bases and 0 bases, there was a span of 11 bases. CDR3 length: 14 residues. The CDR3 sequence: CASPDVSSYNEQFF. DNA for the CDR3: TGTGCCAGCCCGGACGTGAGCTCCTACAATGAGCAGTTCTTC. Complete variable domain (other parts from reference TRBV2 and TRBJ2-1): EPEVTQTPSHQVTQMGQEVILRCVPISNHLYFYWYRQILGQKVEFLVSFYNNEISEKSEIFDDQFSVERPDGSNFTLKIRSTKLEDSAMYFCASPDVSSYNEQFFGPGTRLTVL.